Sequencing of this T cell receptor (beta chain) was carried out in a study of T cells and Merkel cell carcinoma outcomes. A remark on this clone: Antigen: not known.

V dropped 0 bases and J dropped 2 bases, with 8 bases sitting between them. Germline V gives CDR1 SGDLS, CDR2 YYNGEE. The CDR3 is 14 amino acids. Clones were read by immunoSEQ multiplex PCR, and TCRdb kept only the in-frame ones, dropping some. Of about 15,000 clones in the sample, 75% to 85% were seen once. Study findings and constraints: In Merkel cell carcinoma, repertoire and T-cell density reportedly predicted outcomes.

This clonotype was obtained from a human donor with Merkel cell carcinoma. The chain combines TRBV9 with TRBJ2-5; D gene uncertain. Sequencing was done on a sample of tumor tissue from Merkel cell carcinoma. For the CDR3, the DNA is TGTGCCAGCAGCGTAGGTGGCGCGCAAGAGACCCAGTACTTC. Protein: CASSVGGAQETQYF.